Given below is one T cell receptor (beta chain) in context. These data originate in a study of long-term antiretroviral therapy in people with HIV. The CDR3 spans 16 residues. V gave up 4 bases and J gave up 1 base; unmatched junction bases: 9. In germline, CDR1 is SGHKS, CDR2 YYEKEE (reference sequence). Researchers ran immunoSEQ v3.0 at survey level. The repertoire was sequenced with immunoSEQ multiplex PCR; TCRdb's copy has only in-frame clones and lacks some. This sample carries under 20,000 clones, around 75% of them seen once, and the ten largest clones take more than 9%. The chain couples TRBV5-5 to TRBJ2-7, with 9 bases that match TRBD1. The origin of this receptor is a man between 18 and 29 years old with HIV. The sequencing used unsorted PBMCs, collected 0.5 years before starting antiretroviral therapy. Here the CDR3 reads CASSQGTGRRSYEQYF. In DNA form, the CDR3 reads TGTGCCAGCAGCCAAGGGACAGGGCGGCGGTCCTACGAGCAGTACTTC.